These T cell receptor beta chains were read from a single sample in a study of blood T cell repertoires in COVID-19. Some clones are missing from TCRdb's copy, which holds only in-frame ones; the method was immunoSEQ multiplex PCR. The data show more than 100,000 clones, with about 80% seen just once and over 15% held by the top ten. Material: peripheral blood. Receptors were obtained from a woman aged 45-65 years with acute or convalescent COVID-19. Both conserved end residues are trimmed from each CDR3.

v_call	j_call	cdr3_aa
TRBV12-5	TRBJ2-3	ASGLNPAGAADTQY
TRBV4-2	TRBJ2-7	ASSQEARGLKEQY
TRBV5-1	TRBJ2-7	ASQSDRGYAYEQY
TRBV4-1	TRBJ2-6	ASSQLRTAGANVLT
TRBV5-1	TRBJ2-2	ASSYTGYSNTGELF
TRBV6-5	TRBJ1-1	ASRERLDSGAEAF
TRBV18	TRBJ1-1	ASSPRDRGRSTEAF
TRBV4-1	TRBJ1-3	ASSQEGGRDTIY
TRBV5-6	TRBJ1-1	ASSWLGQGTNTEAF
TRBV18	TRBJ1-2	ASSPTQGNGYT
TRBV28	TRBJ2-7	ASFGTYEQY
TRBV9	TRBJ1-5	ASSDGGINQPQH
TRBV30	TRBJ1-2	AWRRGRRDYGYT
TRBV5-1	TRBJ1-6	ASSPAGEKDSPLH
TRBV5-1	TRBJ1-3	ASSFVAGGSGNTIY
TRBV3-1/TRBV3-2	TRBJ1-6	ASSSFQDSPLH
TRBV28	TRBJ1-2	ASSTDRVGGYT
TRBV6-1	TRBJ2-7	ASSERSGNGPPPYEQY
TRBV28	TRBJ1-5	ASSQSGSNQPQH
TRBV29-1	TRBJ1-1	SVEAVSIEAF
TRBV12-3/TRBV12-4	TRBJ1-1	ASSTGSRSAF
TRBV2	TRBJ1-2	ASQSNRGPYGYT
TRBV6-6	TRBJ1-4	ASSRLGQGAATNEKLF